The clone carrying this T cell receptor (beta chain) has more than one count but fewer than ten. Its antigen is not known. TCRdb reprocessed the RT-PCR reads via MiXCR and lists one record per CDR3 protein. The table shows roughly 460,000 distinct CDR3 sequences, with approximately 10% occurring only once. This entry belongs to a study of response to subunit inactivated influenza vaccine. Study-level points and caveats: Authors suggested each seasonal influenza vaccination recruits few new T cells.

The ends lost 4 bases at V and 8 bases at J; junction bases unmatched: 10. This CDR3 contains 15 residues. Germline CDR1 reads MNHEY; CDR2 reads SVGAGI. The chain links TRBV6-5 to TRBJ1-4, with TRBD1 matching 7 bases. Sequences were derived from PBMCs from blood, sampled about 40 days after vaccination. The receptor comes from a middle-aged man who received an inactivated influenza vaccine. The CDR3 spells CASSFSGTAGEKLFF. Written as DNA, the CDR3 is TGTGCCAGCAGTTTCTCCGGGACAGCCGGGGAAAAACTGTTTTTT.